One sample yielded the 21 T cell receptor beta chains listed below, sequenced in a study of Ad26.COV2.S vaccination and SARS-CoV-2 variants. Documented treatment: some 20 received Ad26.COV2.S at low or high dose, single or two shots; 5 received placebo; per-sample allocation not given. It was on day 63 after the first vaccine or placebo injection that samples were taken. Profiled with immunoSEQ multiplex PCR; TCRdb holds only in-frame clones, not every one. The sample includes hundreds of thousands of clones, around 87% of them seen just once. The source material was peripheral blood, sampled in a trial of Ad26.COV2.S vaccine versus placebo. All receptors come from a person aged 18-65 years who received the Ad26.COV2.S COVID-19 vaccine or a placebo.

With respect to this clone: The junction departs from germline at one end; a sequencing error may be responsible. J is TRBJ1-4 and V is TRBV7-9; D call uncertain. Looked up from germline, CDR1 is SEHNR and CDR2 is FQNEAQ (reference sequence). The CDR3 has 15 residues. The CDR3 bases are TGTGCCAGCAGTTTAGACACGCCAACTAATGAAAAACTGTTTTTT. Translated, it gives CASSLDTPTNEKLFF.

V gene TRBV9 combines with J gene TRBJ2-3; D may be TRBD1 (5 bases). The CDR3 consists of 16 residues. Trimming pared 1 base from V and 0 bases from J, leaving 12 bases between. Germline CDR1 SGDLS, CDR2 YYNGEE. This chain's CDR3 is CASSVLGVTSTDTQYF. DNA of the CDR3: TGTGCCAGCAGCGTACTAGGGGTTACCAGCACAGATACGCAGTATTTT.

This chain links TRBV15 with TRBJ1-4; D is unresolved. Germline V gives CDR1 LNHNV, CDR2 YYDKDF (reference sequence). This CDR3 region has 14 residues. Trimming took off 0 bases at V and 1 base at J, with 3 bases between the two ends. CDR3 in amino acids: CATSRDLTNEKLFF. The DNA for the CDR3 is TGTGCCACCAGCAGAGATCTAACTAATGAAAAACTGTTTTTT.

This sequence joins TRBV6-5 and TRBJ2-7; 7 bases agree with TRBD1. CDR1 and CDR2 from the germline V gene are MNHEY and SVGAGI. Trimming cost V 2 bases and J 4 bases; bases outside gene matches: 2. This CDR3 is built from 13 residues. The CDR3 loop is CASSYRQGYEQYF. Written as DNA, the CDR3 is TGTGCCAGCAGTTACCGACAGGGATACGAGCAGTACTTC.

The chain carries TRBV30 and TRBJ1-2; D possibly corresponds to TRBD1 (6 bases). Germline lookup yields CDR1 GTSNPN and CDR2 SVGIG (reference sequence). CDR3 length: 11 residues. V was shortened by 3 bases and J by 13 bases, with 15 bases between the two germline ends. As DNA, the CDR3 is TGTGCCTGGAGCTCGGGGGCACGGTGCACCTTC. Encoded protein: CAWSSGARCTF.

The chain uses TRBV13 and TRBJ2-5; D might be TRBD1 (6 bases). The CDR3 is made up of 13 amino acids. Germline CDR1 PRHDT, CDR2 FYEKMQ (reference sequence). V was clipped by 7 bases and J by 1 base, with 10 bases between them. CDR3 bases: TGTGCCAGCACAACAGGGCTCCAAGAGACCCAGTACTTC. Residues: CASTTGLQETQYF.

The chain has TRBV11-1 and TRBJ2-1, with D possibly being TRBD1 (6 bases). The germline gives CDR1 SGHAT, CDR2 FQDESV (reference sequence). The CDR3 extends over 13 amino acids. The ends were cut back, 5 bases at V and 12 bases at J, with 17 bases in the middle. Here the CDR3 reads CASSAQMDSSQFF. Written as DNA, the CDR3 is TGTGCCAGCAGCGCACAGATGGACAGTTCGCAGTTCTTC.

This chain uses TRBV7-9 with TRBJ2-1; D could derive from TRBD1 or TRBD2 (5 bases each). Germline-derived CDR1 and CDR2 are SEHNR and FQNEAQ (reference sequence). Trimming took off 2 bases at V and 4 bases at J, with 21 bases between the two ends. There are 18 residues in the CDR3. The CDR3 reads CASSLNTGPRGFYNEQFF. CDR3 nucleotides: TGTGCCAGCAGCTTAAACACGGGACCAAGAGGGTTTTACAATGAGCAGTTCTTC.

The V and J genes are TRBV18 and TRBJ1-5, with D perhaps matching TRBD1 (6 bases). Germline V CDR1 and CDR2: KGHSH, LQKENI. V was clipped by 6 bases and J by 4 bases, with 10 bases between them. CDR3 length equals 13 residues. CDR3 loop: CASSPGANQPQHF. As DNA, the CDR3 is TGTGCCAGCTCCCCAGGGGCTAATCAGCCCCAGCATTTT.

This chain connects TRBV18 to TRBJ1-1; D uncertain. The germline V and J ends were trimmed by 2 bases and 1 base, with 5 bases remaining between them. Germline V gene lookup returns CDR1 KGHSH and CDR2 LQKENI. CDR3 length: 13 residues. Here the CDR3 reads CASSPWANTEAFF. The DNA of the CDR3 is TGTGCCAGCTCACCATGGGCGAACACTGAAGCTTTCTTT.

The chain uses TRBV6-4 and TRBJ2-7; a weak D match, TRBD1 (6 bases). The CDR3 sequence is 17 residues long. V shed 2 bases and J shed 4 bases, with 21 bases lying between them. Germline CDR1 and CDR2: MRHNA and SNTAGT. CDR3 sequence: CASSDTQGLPLAYEQYF. The CDR3 DNA reads TGTGCCAGCAGTGACACGCAGGGGCTTCCCTTAGCGTACGAGCAGTACTTC.

The chain joins TRBV7-6 to TRBJ2-7, with D perhaps assigned TRBD1 or TRBD2 (6 bases each). The CDR3 covers 18 residues. Trimming pared 2 bases from V and 0 bases from J, leaving 20 bases between. Germline V gene sequence: CDR1 SGHVS, CDR2 FNYEAQ. Here the CDR3 DNA reads TGTGCCAGCAGCTTACTATTTGGTAGTGGAGGGGGCTCCTACGAGCAGTACTTC. The encoded protein is CASSLLFGSGGGSYEQYF.

This chain uses TRBV27 with TRBJ2-1; 12 nucleotides line up with TRBD2. Looked up from germline, CDR1 is MNHEY and CDR2 is SMNVEV (reference sequence). There are 14 residues in the CDR3. Trimming removed 6 bases from V and 7 bases from J; junction bases left unmatched: 4. In nucleotides, the CDR3 is TGTGCCAGCAGCGGGACTAGCGGGCCTAATGAGCAGTTCTTC. Its translation is CASSGTSGPNEQFF.

The rearrangement uses TRBV3-1 (or the pseudogene TRBV3-2) and TRBJ1-1, with TRBD1 matching 8 bases. V was pared by 1 base and J by 5 bases, with 0 bases of the junction left unmatched. In germline, CDR1 is LGHDT, CDR2 YNNKEL (reference sequence). CDR3 length: 13 amino acids. In DNA, the CDR3 is TGTGCCAGCAGCCAAGGGACAGGGACTGAAGCTTTCTTT. Translated: CASSQGTGTEAFF.

This rearrangement joins TRBV9 to TRBJ1-6; D ambiguous. This CDR3 spans 13 amino acids. Germline CDR1 SGDLS, CDR2 YYNGEE. The V end lost 3 bases, the J end lost 14 bases, and 15 bases lay between the germline ends. CDR3 DNA: TGTGCCAGCAGCGGGACCGATCAATTTACCCTCCACTTT. Translation: CASSGTDQFTLHF.

The V call is TRBV13, the J call TRBJ1-3; D uncertain. This CDR3 has 18 residues. Trimming took off 5 bases at V and 1 base at J, with 21 bases between the two ends. Germline lookup yields CDR1 PRHDT and CDR2 FYEKMQ (reference sequence). Here the CDR3 reads CASSHIGYGGPSGNTIYF. Here the CDR3 DNA reads TGTGCCAGCAGCCATATCGGTTATGGAGGACCTTCTGGAAACACCATATATTTT.

The gene calls are TRBV18 and TRBJ2-3, with D maybe TRBD1 (6 bases). CDR3 length: 12 residues. Germline assignment: CDR1 KGHSH and CDR2 LQKENI. Trimming removed 6 bases from V and 5 bases from J, with 9 bases in between. The CDR3 coding sequence is TGTGCCAGCTCTCCGACAGGAGATACGCAGTATTTT. This encodes CASSPTGDTQYF.

The chain couples TRBV23-1 to TRBJ2-7; perhaps TRBD1 as D (5 bases). TRBV23-1 is filed as an ORF, its function uncertain. The CDR3 contains 17 residues. With 0 bases removed from V and 6 bases from J, the gap between germline ends came to 21 bases. The CDR3 loop is CASSQSTKGQRRAEQYF. The CDR3 coding sequence is TGCGCCAGCAGTCAATCGACCAAGGGGCAGCGTCGGGCCGAGCAGTACTTC.

The rearrangement uses TRBV7-9 and TRBJ2-7; TRBD1 or TRBD2 may be the D gene (5 bases each). The CDR3 totals 18 residues. The ends were cut back, 1 base at V and 6 bases at J, with 25 bases in the middle. Germline values: CDR1 SEHNR, CDR2 FQNEAQ (reference sequence). DNA for the CDR3: TGTGCCAGCAGCTTAGAAGCTAGTTGGGACCCGTCATCCCCCGAGCAGTACTTC. Translated, it gives CASSLEASWDPSSPEQYF. The variable domain in full, with the rest retrieved from reference TRBV7-9 and TRBJ2-7, is DTGVSQNPRHKITKRGQNVTFRCDPISEHNRLYWYRQTLGQGPEFLTYFQNEAQLEKSRLLSDRFSAERPKGSFSTLEIQRTEQGDSAMYLCASSLEASWDPSSPEQYFGPGTRLTVT.

This clone is a singleton in its sample. V gene TRBV29-1 combines with J gene TRBJ2-1, with D hard to call. V was clipped by 7 bases and J by 9 bases, with 13 bases between them. CDR1 and CDR2 (germline): SQVTM, ANQGSEA. There are 11 residues in the CDR3. This chain's CDR3 is CSGGTGGEQFF. The CDR3 region has the DNA TGCAGCGGCGGAACGGGTGGTGAGCAGTTCTTC.

The CDR3 sequence is CASSSQGAAGNTIYF. CDR3 sequence (DNA): TGTGCCAGCAGTTCACAGGGGGCAGCGGGAAACACCATATATTTT. The chain combines TRBV28 with TRBJ1-3, with TRBD1 identical over 9 bases. CDR1 is MDHEN and CDR2 is SYDVKM in the germline V gene. This CDR3 is built from 15 residues. Losses at the gene ends were 4 bases for V and 4 bases for J; bases not matched to a gene: 5.